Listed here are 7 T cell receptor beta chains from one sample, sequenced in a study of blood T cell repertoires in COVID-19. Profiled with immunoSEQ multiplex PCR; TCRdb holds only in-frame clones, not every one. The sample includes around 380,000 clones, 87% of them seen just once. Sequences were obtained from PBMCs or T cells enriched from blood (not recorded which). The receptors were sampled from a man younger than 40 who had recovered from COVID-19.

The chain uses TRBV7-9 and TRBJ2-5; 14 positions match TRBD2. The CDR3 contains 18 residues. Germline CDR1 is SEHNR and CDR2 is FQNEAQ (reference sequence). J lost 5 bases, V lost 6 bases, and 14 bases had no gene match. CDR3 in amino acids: CASSSPGLAGGPRETQYF. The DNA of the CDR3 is TGTGCCAGCAGTTCGCCAGGACTAGCGGGGGGCCCCCGGGAGACCCAGTACTTC. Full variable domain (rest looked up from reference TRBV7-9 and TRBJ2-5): DTGVSQNPRHKITKRGQNVTFRCDPISEHNRLYWYRQTLGQGPEFLTYFQNEAQLEKSRLLSDRFSAERPKGSFSTLEIQRTEQGDSAMYLCASSSPGLAGGPRETQYFGPGTRLLVL.

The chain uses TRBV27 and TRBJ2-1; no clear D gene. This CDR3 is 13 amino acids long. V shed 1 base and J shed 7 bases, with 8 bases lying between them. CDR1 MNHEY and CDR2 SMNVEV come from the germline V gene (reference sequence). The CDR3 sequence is CASSLFSGNEQFF. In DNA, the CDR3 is TGTGCCAGCAGTTTATTTTCGGGTAATGAGCAGTTCTTC.

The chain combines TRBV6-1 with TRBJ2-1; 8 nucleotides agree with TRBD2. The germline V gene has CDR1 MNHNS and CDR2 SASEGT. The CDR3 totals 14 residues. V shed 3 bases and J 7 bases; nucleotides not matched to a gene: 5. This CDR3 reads CASSERGVRNEQFF. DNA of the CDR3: TGTGCCAGCAGTGAGCGGGGGGTCCGGAATGAGCAGTTCTTC.

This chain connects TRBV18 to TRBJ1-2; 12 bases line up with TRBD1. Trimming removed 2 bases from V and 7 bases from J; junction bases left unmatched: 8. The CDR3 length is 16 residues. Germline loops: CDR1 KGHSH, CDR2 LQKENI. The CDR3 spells CASSPVTGQGAGGYTF. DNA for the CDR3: TGTGCCAGCTCACCAGTAACGGGACAGGGGGCTGGTGGCTACACCTTC. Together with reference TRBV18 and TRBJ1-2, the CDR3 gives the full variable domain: NAGVMQNPRHLVRRRGQEARLRCSPMKGHSHVYWYRQLPEEGLKFMVYLQKENIIDESGMPKERFSAEFPKEGPSILRIQQVVRGDSAAYFCASSPVTGQGAGGYTFGSGTRLTVV.

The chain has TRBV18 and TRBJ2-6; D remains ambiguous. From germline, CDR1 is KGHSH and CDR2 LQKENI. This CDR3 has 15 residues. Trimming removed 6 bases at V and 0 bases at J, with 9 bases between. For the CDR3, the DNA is TGTGCCAGCTCTCGACTCCTCTCTGGGGCCAACGTCCTGACTTTC. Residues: CASSRLLSGANVLTF.

The CDR3 DNA reads TGTGCCAGCAGCTTAGACCTCCAGGGTCCCCAGCATTTT. Translating gives CASSLDLQGPQHF. The rearrangement joins TRBV11-2 to TRBJ1-5, with D maybe TRBD1 (5 bases). Per germline, CDR1 SGHAT and CDR2 FQNNGV. CDR3 size: 13 residues. Trimming took off 0 bases at V and 10 bases at J, with 10 bases between the two ends. Filled out from reference TRBV11-2 and TRBJ1-5, the complete variable domain reads EAGVAQSPRYKIIEKRQSVAFWCNPISGHATLYWYQQILGQGPKLLIQFQNNGVVDDSQLPKDRFSAERLKGVDSTLKIQPAKLEDSAVYLCASSLDLQGPQHFGDGTRLSIL.

CDR3 nucleotides: TGTGCCAGCAGGCTCCGGGACAGGAGCACAGATACGCAGTATTTT. Translating it yields CASRLRDRSTDTQYF. The chain employs TRBV6-5 and TRBJ2-3; 8 positions agree with TRBD1. V was pared by 6 bases and J by 0 bases, with 5 bases of the junction left unmatched. Germline CDR1 MNHEY, CDR2 SVGAGI. The CDR3 has 15 residues.